This T cell receptor (beta chain) was captured in a study of CD8+ T cells in alopecia areata. Study-level findings and limits: Persistence during tofacitinib was seen for many expanded lesional clones in scalp and blood. It was less clear whether patients shared TCRs than it was in mice, possibly because of HLA.

Sequencing used cDNA as its template, made by extracting RNA and reverse transcribing it. Sequencing used immunoSEQ multiplex PCR; TCRdb keeps in-frame clones, though not all of them. The table records about 210,000 clones, 40% to 45% of them present only once. Treatment denoted: oral pan-JAK inhibitor, 5-10 mg twice daily. Only a few counts were recorded for this clone. Its antigen is still unknown. Germline CDR1 is SGHVS and CDR2 is FQNEAQ. The V and J ends lost 3 bases and 3 bases respectively, with 15 bases between them. The CDR3 totals 15 residues. The clonotype was recovered from a human donor with alopecia areata. This chain uses TRBV7-8 with TRBJ2-7; D is possibly TRBD1 or TRBD2 (5 bases each). The sample consisted of CD4+ T cells sorted from blood, taken around week 37, from a patient treated with tofacitinib. CDR3 sequence (DNA): TGTGCCAGCAGCTTCTCACCGGGACCAATCTACGAGCAGTACTTC. This translates into CASSFSPGPIYEQYF.